This TCR beta chain is from a study of T cell responses to AZD1222 COVID-19 vaccine (dated by TCRdb to about 2021). In terms of the full investigation: TCR sequencing covered roughly 230 trial participants: 207 given two doses of AZD1222 and about 26 given two doses of MenACWY control vaccine. Enrollment into the trials was organized by age into subgroups of 18-55, 56-69 and 70-plus years, and those subgroups contained roughly 140, 27 and 60 TCR-sequenced participants, respectively.

The intended sense of this specimen's time point label: baseline before first vaccination. The treatment or condition label for this specimen denotes: meningococcal conjugate vaccine given as trial control. Vaccinee samples came from UK trials COV001 and COV002, including a single-blind randomized controlled phase 2/3 trial of AZD1222 (ChAdOx1 nCoV-19) in healthy adults. For TCRbeta chain sequencing, PBMC samples were collected from trial participants at day 0 and at day 28 after the second dose. Overall study results and their limits: Because no samples from the day 14 peak response were available, repertoires could be characterized only after the peak T cell response. CD4 TCRs associated with the vaccine covered the entire spike protein, and the dominant responses were in regions 160-218 and 743-854. Nearly half of unique spike-specific TCRs reportedly recognized epitopes outside regions mutated in the B.1.351 and B.1.1.7 variants. In the small 56-69-year group, the increase in depth fell short of significance, most likely because of low power. Conclusions about previously exposed vaccinees are limited, since just six AZD1222 recipients were seropositive for SARS-CoV-2 at baseline. After two AZD1222 doses, spike-specific TCR breadth and depth were significantly higher than at day 0 and than in MenACWY recipients. Participants were mostly white British, with more females than males. The authors suggested clonal diversity may have been underestimated.

Relative to germline, V is missing 6 bases and J is missing 0 bases, with 8 bases of the junction outside any gene match. Its CDR3 holds 15 amino acids, cysteine through phenylalanine. Only CDR3 DNA remains: 45 bases, in frame from the first base. According to the germline V gene, CDR1 reads SGHTA and CDR2 reads FQGNSA. The CDR3 regions of human TCRbeta chains were analyzed by immunosequencing. In the source study's methods: TCRs in the repertoires were matched against a reference library of SARS-CoV-2-specific TCRs that had been generated with the MIRA antigen-specificity platform. Breadth was defined as the fraction of unique TCRs that were SARS-CoV-2-associated. Depth was defined as the fraction of total T cells that were SARS-CoV-2-associated. Using the MIRA data, each spike-specific TCR was assigned both to the spike region to which the TCR was reactive and to a CD4 or CD8 class. Log10-transformed breadth and depth values were compared by one-way ANOVA with Sidak's multiple comparisons tests. TCRdb mirrors the immuneACCESS table, restricted to in-frame sequences. Some clones are absent from its copies; in checked studies, under half trace to an unresolved V gene, and the reason for the others is unknown. V, J and clone size are those of that table, while D and trimming were read from the DNA. The sample table shows about 100,000 clones, and around 87% are seen once. 4% to 4.5% of the sample lies in the top ten.

Notes on this clone: The target of this receptor is not known. The sample holds no much larger clone one base away, and base qualities are not on file.

The sequence joins TRBV7-2 to TRBJ2-7; TRBD2 lines up with 7 middle nucleotides. This sample comprised peripheral blood, obtained on day 0 of MenACWY control vaccination. This clonotype originated in an adult in good health. The CDR3: CASSKLALSSYEQYF. Read as DNA, the sequence is TGTGCCAGCAGTAAACTAGCGCTGAGCTCCTACGAGCAGTACTTC.